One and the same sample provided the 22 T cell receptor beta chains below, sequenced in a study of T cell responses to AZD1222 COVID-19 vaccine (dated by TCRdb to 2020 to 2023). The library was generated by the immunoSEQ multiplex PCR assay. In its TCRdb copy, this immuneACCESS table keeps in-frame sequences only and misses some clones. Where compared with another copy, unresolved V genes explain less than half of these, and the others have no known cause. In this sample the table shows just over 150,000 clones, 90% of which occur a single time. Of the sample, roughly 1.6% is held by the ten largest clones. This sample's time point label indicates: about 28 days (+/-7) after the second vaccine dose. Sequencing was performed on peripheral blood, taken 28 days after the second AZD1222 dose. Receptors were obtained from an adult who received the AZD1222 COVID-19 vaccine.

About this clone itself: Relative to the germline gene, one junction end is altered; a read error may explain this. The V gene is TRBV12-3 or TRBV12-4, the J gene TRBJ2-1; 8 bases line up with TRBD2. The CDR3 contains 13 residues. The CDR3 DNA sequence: TGTGCCAGCAGCTTAGCGGGGCACAATGAGCAGTTCTTC. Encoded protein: CASSLAGHNEQFF.

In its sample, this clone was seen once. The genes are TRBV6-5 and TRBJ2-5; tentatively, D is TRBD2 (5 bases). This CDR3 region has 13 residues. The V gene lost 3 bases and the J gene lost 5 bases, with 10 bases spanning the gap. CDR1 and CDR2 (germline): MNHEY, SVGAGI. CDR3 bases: TGTGCCAGCAGTTATGTGGGAGCCGAGACCCAGTACTTC. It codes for CASSYVGAETQYF.

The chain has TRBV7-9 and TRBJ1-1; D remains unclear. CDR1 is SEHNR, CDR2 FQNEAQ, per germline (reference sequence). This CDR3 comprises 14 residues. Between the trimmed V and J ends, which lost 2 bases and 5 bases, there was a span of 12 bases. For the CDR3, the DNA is TGTGCCAGCAGCTTAAAGTCCCGGGGAACTGAAGCTTTCTTT. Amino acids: CASSLKSRGTEAFF. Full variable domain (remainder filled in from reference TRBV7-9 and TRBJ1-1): DTGVSQNPRHKITKRGQNVTFRCDPISEHNRLYWYRQTLGQGPEFLTYFQNEAQLEKSRLLSDRFSAERPKGSFSTLEIQRTEQGDSAMYLCASSLKSRGTEAFFGQGTRLTVV.

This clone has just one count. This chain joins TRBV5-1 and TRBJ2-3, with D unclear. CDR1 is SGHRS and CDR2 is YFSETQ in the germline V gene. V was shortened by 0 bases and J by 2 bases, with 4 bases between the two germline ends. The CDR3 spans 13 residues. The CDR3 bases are TGCGCCAGCAGCTTGGGACTCACAGATACGCAGTATTTT. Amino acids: CASSLGLTDTQYF.

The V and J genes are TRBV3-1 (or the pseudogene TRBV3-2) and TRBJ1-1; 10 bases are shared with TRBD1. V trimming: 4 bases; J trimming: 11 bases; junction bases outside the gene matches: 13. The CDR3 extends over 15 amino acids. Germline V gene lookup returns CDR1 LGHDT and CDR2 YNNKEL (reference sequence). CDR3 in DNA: TGTGCCAGCAGCCCGCGGGGGACAGGGGTTAACGGGGCTTTCTTT. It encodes CASSPRGTGVNGAFF.

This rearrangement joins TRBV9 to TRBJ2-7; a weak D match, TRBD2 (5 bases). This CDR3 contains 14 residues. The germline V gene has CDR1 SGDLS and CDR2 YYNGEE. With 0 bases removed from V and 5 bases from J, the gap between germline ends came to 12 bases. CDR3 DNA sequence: TGTGCCAGCAGCGTAGGGGCTAGCCCCCACGAGCAGTACTTC. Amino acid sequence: CASSVGASPHEQYF.

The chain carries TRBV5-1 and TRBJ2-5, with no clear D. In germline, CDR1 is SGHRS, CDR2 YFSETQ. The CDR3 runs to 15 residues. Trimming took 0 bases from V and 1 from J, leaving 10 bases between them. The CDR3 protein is CASSLAGLAQETQYF. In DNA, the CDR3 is TGCGCCAGCAGCTTGGCCGGGCTGGCCCAAGAGACCCAGTACTTC. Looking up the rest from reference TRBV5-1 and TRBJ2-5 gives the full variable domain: KAGVTQTPRYLIKTRGQQVTLSCSPISGHRSVSWYQQTPGQGLQFLFEYFSETQRNKGNFPGRFSGRQFSNSRSEMNVSTLELGDSALYLCASSLAGLAQETQYFGPGTRLLVL.

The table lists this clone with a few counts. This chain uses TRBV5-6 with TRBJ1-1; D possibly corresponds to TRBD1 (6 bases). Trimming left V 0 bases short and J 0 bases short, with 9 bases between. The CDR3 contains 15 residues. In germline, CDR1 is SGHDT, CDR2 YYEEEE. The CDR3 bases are TGTGCCAGCAGCTTGGACGGGGGCATGAACACTGAAGCTTTCTTT. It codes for CASSLDGGMNTEAFF.

In nucleotides, the CDR3 is TGTGCCATCAGTGGGGAGCAGGGGAGTTTAGCTAACTATGGCTACACCTTC. Translating it yields CAISGEQGSLANYGYTF. V usage is TRBV10-3 and J usage is TRBJ1-2; the D gene is possibly TRBD1 (6 bases). The CDR3 totals 17 residues. V was cut by 4 bases and J by 0 bases, with 18 bases left in between. Germline CDR1 reads ENHRY; CDR2 reads SYGVKD.

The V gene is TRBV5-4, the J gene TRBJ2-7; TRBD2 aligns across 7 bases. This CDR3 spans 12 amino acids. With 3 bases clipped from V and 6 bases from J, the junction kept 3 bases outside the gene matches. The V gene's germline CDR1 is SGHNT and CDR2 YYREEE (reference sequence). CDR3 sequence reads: CASSSGLGEQYF. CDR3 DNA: TGTGCCAGCAGCTCTGGACTAGGCGAGCAGTACTTC. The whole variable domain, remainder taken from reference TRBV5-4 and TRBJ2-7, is ETGVTQSPTHLIKTRGQQVTLRCSSQSGHNTVSWYQQALGQGPQFIFQYYREEENGRGNFPPRFSGLQFPNYSSELNVNALELDDSALYLCASSSGLGEQYFGPGTRLTVT.

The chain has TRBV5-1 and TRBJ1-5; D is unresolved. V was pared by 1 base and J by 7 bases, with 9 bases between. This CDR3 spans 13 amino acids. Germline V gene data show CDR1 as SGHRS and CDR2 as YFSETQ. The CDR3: CASSLSGQQPQHF. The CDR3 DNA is TGCGCCAGCAGCTTGAGTGGCCAGCAGCCCCAGCATTTT.

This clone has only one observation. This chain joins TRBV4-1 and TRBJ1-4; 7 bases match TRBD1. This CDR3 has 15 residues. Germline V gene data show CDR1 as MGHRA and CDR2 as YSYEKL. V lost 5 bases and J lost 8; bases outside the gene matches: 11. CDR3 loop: CASSKGGAGGEKLFF. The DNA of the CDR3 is TGCGCCAGCAGCAAGGGAGGGGCAGGGGGAGAAAAACTGTTTTTT.

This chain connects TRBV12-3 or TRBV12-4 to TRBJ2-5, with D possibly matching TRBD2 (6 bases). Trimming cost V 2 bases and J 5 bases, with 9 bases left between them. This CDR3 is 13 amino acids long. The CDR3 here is CASSLFGGETQYF. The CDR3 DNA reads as TGTGCCAGCAGTTTATTCGGGGGTGAGACCCAGTACTTC.

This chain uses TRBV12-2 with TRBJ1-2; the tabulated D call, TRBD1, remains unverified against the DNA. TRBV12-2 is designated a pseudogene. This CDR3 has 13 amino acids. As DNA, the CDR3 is TGTGCAAGTCGCATATTCAGGGGATATGGCTACACCTTC. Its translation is CASRIFRGYGYTF.

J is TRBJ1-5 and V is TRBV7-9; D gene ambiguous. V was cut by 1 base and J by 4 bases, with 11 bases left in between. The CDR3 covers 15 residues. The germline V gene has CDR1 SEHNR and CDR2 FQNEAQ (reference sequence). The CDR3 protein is CASSLVGGLNQPQHF. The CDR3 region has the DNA TGTGCCAGCAGCTTAGTTGGAGGGTTAAATCAGCCCCAGCATTTT.

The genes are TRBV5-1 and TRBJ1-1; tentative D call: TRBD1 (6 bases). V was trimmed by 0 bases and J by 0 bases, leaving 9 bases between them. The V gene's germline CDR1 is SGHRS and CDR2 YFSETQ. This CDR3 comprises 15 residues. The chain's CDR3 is CASSLDGQMNTEAFF. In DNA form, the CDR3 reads TGCGCCAGCAGCTTGGATGGACAGATGAACACTGAAGCTTTCTTT.

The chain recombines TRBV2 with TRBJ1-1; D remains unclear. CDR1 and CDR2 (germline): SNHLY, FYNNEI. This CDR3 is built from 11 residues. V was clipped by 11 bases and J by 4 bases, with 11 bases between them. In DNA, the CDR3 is TGTGCCGCCGGGGAGGCCACTGAAGCTTTCTTT. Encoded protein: CAAGEATEAFF.

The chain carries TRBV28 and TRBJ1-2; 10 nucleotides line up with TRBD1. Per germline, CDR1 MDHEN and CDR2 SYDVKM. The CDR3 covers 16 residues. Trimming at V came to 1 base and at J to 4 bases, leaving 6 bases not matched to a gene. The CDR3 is CASSLSSGQGGYGYTF. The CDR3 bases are TGTGCCAGCAGTTTATCTTCCGGACAGGGGGGCTATGGCTACACCTTC.

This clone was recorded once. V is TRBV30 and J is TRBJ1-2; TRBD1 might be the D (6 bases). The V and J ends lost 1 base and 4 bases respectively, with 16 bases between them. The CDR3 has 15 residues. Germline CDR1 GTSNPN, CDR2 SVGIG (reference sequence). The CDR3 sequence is CAWSDLTGSFYGYTF. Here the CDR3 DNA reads TGTGCCTGGAGTGACTTGACAGGCAGTTTCTATGGCTACACCTTC.

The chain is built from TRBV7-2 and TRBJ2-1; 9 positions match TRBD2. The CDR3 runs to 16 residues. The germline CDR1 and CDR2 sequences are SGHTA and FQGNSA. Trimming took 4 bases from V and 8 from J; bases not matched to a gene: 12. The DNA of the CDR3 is TGTGCCAGCAGCTCTGCGGGAGGGCTATTCTCGGATGAGCAGTTCTTC. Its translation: CASSSAGGLFSDEQFF. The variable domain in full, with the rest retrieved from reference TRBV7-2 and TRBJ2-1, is GAGVSQSPSNKVTEKGKDVELRCDPISGHTALYWYRQSLGQGLEFLIYFQGNSAPDKSGLPSDRFSAERTGGSVSTLTIQRTQQEDSAVYLCASSSAGGLFSDEQFFGPGTRLTVL.

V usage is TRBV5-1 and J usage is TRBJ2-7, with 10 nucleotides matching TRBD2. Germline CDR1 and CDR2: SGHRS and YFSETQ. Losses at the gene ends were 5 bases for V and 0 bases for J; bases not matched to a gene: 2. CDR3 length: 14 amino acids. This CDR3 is CASSSSGSSYEQYF. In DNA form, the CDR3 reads TGCGCCAGCAGTTCTAGCGGGAGCTCCTACGAGCAGTACTTC.

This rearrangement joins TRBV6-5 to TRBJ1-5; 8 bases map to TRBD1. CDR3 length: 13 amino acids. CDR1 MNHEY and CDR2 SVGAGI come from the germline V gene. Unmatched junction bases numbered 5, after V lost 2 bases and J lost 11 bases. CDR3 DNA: TGTGCCAGCAGTTACGACAGGGGACTAACCCAGCATTTT. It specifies CASSYDRGLTQHF.